The subject of this entry is one TCR beta chain. This clonotype was observed many times. Its antigen is unknown. No base quality information exists; no much larger clone differs at one position. Libraries from unsorted PBMCs were made from 2 million PBMCs kept in RNAlater at -80 degrees C until RNA extraction. Multiple sclerosis patients were enrolled in a US clinical protocol under which disease progression was evaluated by magnetic resonance imaging. Peripheral blood was subjected to Ficoll-Hypaque density gradient centrifugation to isolate PBMCs, which were then cryopreserved in liquid nitrogen. In the germline V gene (reference sequence), CDR1 corresponds to MNHEY and CDR2 to SMNVEV. The germline V end is reduced by 2 bases and the J end by 7 bases; junction bases left unmatched: 17. The CDR3, cysteine through phenylalanine, is 18 amino acids long. Only CDR3 DNA remains: 54 bases, in frame from the first base.

The data originate from a study of neurological immune-mediated disorders (dated by TCRdb to about 2019). About the study as a whole: Of the approximately 34 multiple sclerosis patients, 31 had relapsing-remitting MS and 3 had secondary progressive MS. Peripheral blood TCR-beta repertoires from patients with HTLV-I-associated myelopathy (HAM/TSP), patients with multiple sclerosis, and healthy controls were compared in the study using UMI-based sequencing. The 85 to 110 TCR-beta libraries included longitudinal samples, technical triplicates and paired sorted CD4+ and CD8+ T-cell subsets alongside PBMC samples. The cohort comprised about 68 subjects: some 14 HAM/TSP patients, some 34 multiple sclerosis patients and around 20 healthy controls.

To synthesize cDNA, template-switch 5'RACE was performed with a primer carrying a 10-nucleotide random unique molecular identifier so that each TCR transcript was tagged. Every sequencing run covered 15-18 subjects and yielded more than 160 million TCR-beta sequences. Total RNA was extracted with the RNeasy kit. The KAPA Real-time Library Amplification kit was used to amplify TCR-beta VDJ regions with primers targeting the TCR constant region and the 5'RACE anchor. Sample indexes and Illumina adaptors were added in a first PCR, and a second PCR then increased library yield. After Ampure bead purification, the TCR product of roughly 650 bp was size-selected on a 2% E-gel SizeSelection system. Library quality was checked on a Bioanalyzer, concentration was measured with Qubit, and libraries were quantified with the Kapa Library Quantification kit before pooling. An Illumina HiSeq 2500 sequenced the libraries paired-end 2 x 150 bp. To increase sequence diversity, roughly 24-32% phiX was spiked into each library pool. Regarding the original processing steps: The UMI-based MiGEC pipeline processed quality-filtered reads and removed over 75% of raw TCR sequences during error correction. IMGT germline references were used for alignment of VDJ genes, and clonotypes were defined by a unique CDR3 amino acid sequence together with V-J genes. Clonal expansion, Shannon diversity and CDR3 relatedness were evaluated with VDJtools (CalcPairwiseDistances, ClusterSamples), while phylogenetic trees were built in CLCbio workbench. Clones with at least 8 unique UMIs were defined as expanded, with this threshold being based on coefficient-of-variation modelling across technical triplicates. TCRdb ran its own pipeline on the public reads, namely fastp trimming at Q25 and MiXCR clone calling, and kept in-frame beta chains. A single entry per CDR3 protein holds the most common genes and DNA from its merged rows. The V and J calls, along with clone size, are taken from TCRdb and not from the paper's own processing. Within this sample are over 25,000 distinct CDR3 sequences, with 1.5% of them counted one time only. The ten largest clones take up around 9% of the sample.

What the work shows at the level of the full study, not this receptor alone: In a phylogenetic analysis, the repertoires of 18 out of 34 MS patients fell into a single cluster of related CDR3 sequences, pointing to a possible signature at the repertoire level. The MS cluster showed no association with clinical or MRI features, and the authors stated that larger cohorts are needed. Expanded clones from different subjects shared no identical CDR3 amino acid sequences, which suggests that TCR-beta repertoires were private in all groups. TCR clonal expansion was greatest in HAM/TSP patients and smallest in MS patients, who ranked below even healthy controls.

The sequence is built from TRBV27 and TRBJ1-5, with 7 central nucleotides matching TRBD1. The TCR was taken from a woman under 40 with multiple sclerosis. Material: PBMCs. The CDR3 sequence is CASSLRGPGGGSMQPQHF. The sequenced DNA is TGTGCCAGCAGTTTAAGAGGGCCGGGAGGGGGCAGTATGCAGCCCCAGCATTTT.